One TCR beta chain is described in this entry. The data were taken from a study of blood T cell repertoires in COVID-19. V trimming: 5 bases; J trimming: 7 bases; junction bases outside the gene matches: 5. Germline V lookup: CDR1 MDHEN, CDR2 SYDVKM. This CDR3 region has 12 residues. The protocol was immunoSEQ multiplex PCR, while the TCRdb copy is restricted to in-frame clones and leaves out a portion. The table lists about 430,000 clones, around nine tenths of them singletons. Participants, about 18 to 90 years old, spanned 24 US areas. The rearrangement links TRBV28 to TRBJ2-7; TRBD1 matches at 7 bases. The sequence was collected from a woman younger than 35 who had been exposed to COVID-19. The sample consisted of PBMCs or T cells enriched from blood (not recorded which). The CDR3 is CASSITGAEQYF. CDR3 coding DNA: TGTGCCAGCAGTATAACAGGGGCGGAGCAGTACTTC.